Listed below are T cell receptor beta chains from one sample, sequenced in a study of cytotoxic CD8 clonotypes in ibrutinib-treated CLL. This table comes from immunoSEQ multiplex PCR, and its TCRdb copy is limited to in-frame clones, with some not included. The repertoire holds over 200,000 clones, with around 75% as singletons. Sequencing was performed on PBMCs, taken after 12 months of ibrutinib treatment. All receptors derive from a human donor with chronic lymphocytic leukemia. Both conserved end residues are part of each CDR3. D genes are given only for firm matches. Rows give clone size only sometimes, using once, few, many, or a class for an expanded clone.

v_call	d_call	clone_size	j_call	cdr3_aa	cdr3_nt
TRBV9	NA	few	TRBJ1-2	CASTEDRGRNGYTF	TGTGCCAGCACTGAAGATCGGGGGAGGAACGGCTACACCTTC
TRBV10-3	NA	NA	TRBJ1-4	CAISEPGINEKLFF	TGTGCCATCAGTGAGCCCGGAATAAATGAAAAACTGTTTTTT
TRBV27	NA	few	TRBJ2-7	CASSLSPIDEQYF	TGTGCCAGCAGTTTATCACCGATAGACGAGCAGTACTTC
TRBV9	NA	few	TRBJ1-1	CASSAITGRTEAFF	TGTGCCAGCAGCGCGATAACAGGGCGCACTGAAGCTTTCTTT
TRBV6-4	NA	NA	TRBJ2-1	CASSDSGQAQFF	TGTGCCAGCAGTGACTCGGGGCAGGCGCAGTTCTTC
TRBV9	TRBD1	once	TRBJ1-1	CASSVLTGGTEAFF	TGTGCCAGCAGCGTCCTAACAGGGGGTACTGAAGCTTTCTTT
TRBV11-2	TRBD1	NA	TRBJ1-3	CASSHAGTAFSGNTIYF	TGTGCCAGCAGCCACGCGGGGACAGCGTTCTCTGGAAACACCATATATTTT
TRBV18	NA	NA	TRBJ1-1	CASSLRGGGNTEAFF	TGTGCCAGCTCACTACGGGGGGGTGGGAACACTGAAGCTTTCTTT
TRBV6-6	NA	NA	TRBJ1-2	CASNRATNYGYTF	TGTGCCAGCAACCGAGCCACTAACTATGGCTACACCTTC
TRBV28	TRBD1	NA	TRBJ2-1	CASSLWGTGVYNEQFF	TGTGCCAGCAGTTTATGGGGGACAGGGGTGTACAATGAGCAGTTCTTC
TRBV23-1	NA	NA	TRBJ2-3	CASLARAGADTQYF	TGCGCCAGCCTCGCCAGGGCCGGTGCAGATACGCAGTATTTT
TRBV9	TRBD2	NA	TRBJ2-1	CASSRSGESYNEQFF	TGTGCCAGCAGTCGTAGCGGGGAGTCCTACAATGAGCAGTTCTTC
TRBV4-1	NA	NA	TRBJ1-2	CASSRGSEAMGSYGYTF	TGCGCCAGCAGCCGGGGTTCCGAGGCCATGGGTAGCTATGGCTACACCTTC
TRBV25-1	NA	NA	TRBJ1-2	CASSEALEDGREGYTF	TGTGCCAGCAGTGAAGCGTTGGAGGACGGGAGGGAGGGCTACACCTTC
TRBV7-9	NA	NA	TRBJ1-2	CASSLAGGQDGGYTF	TGTGCCAGCAGCTTAGCGGGCGGCCAGGATGGTGGCTACACCTTC
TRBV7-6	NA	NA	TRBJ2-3	CASSRSRTESTDTQYF	TGTGCCAGCAGCCGATCCCGGACAGAATCTACAGATACGCAGTATTTT
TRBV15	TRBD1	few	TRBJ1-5	CATRMDRDDQPQHF	TGTGCCACCAGAATGGACAGGGACGATCAGCCCCAGCATTTT
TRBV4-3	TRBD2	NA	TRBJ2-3	CASSQARGTSGSWDTQYF	TGCGCCAGCAGCCAAGCCAGAGGCACTAGCGGGAGTTGGGATACGCAGTATTTT
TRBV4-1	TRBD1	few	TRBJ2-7	CASSQPGQSYEQYF	TGCGCCAGCAGCCAACCGGGACAGTCCTACGAGCAGTACTTC
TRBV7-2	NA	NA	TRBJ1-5	CASSPAQHQPQHF	TGTGCCAGCAGCCCCGCCCAACATCAGCCCCAGCATTTT
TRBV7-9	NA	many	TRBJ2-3	CASRPRDTDTQYF	TGTGCCAGCAGACCCCGGGACACAGATACGCAGTATTTT
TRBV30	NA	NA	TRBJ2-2	CALDGVGELFF	TGTGCCCTAGATGGGGTCGGGGAGCTGTTTTTT
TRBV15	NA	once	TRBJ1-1	CATSNTRGGTEAFF	TGTGCCACCAGCAACACAAGGGGGGGTACTGAAGCTTTCTTT
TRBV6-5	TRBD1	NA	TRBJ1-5	CASSRTGGRNQPQHF	TGTGCCAGCAGCCGGACAGGGGGCCGGAATCAGCCCCAGCATTTT
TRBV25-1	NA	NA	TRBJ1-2	CASSGPERLYGYTF	TGTGCCAGCAGTGGGCCGGAAAGGCTCTATGGCTACACCTTC
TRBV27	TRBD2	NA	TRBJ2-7	CASSLSGGTYYEQYF	TGTGCCAGCAGTTTATCGGGGGGGACCTACTACGAGCAGTACTTC
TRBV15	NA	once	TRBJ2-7	CATSVNPYPNYEQYF	TGTGCCACCAGCGTGAATCCCTATCCGAACTACGAGCAGTACTTC
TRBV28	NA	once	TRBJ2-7	CASTNPPSVFF	TGTGCCAGCACTAACCCCCCTAGCGTCTTCTTC
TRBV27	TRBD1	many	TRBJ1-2	CASGQGRMGYTF	TGTGCCAGCGGACAGGGTAGAATGGGCTACACCTTC
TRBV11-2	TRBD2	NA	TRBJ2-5	CASSLGGGIRETQYF	TGTGCCAGCAGCTTGGGCGGGGGGATTAGGGAGACCCAGTACTTC
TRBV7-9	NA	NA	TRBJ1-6	CASISGHPNSPLHF	TGTGCCAGCATCTCAGGGCATCCCAATTCACCCCTCCACTTT
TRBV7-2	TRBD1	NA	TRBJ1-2	CASSLPGQGGSGYTF	TGTGCCAGCAGCCTGCCAGGACAGGGTGGTTCTGGCTACACCTTC
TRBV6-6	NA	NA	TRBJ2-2	CASSYSSENTGELFF	TGTGCCAGCAGTTACTCGTCTGAGAACACCGGGGAGCTGTTTTTT
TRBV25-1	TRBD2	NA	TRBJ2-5	CASSRSGGETQYF	TGTGCCAGCAGTAGGTCGGGGGGGGAGACCCAGTACTTC
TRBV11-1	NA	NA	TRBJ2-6	CASSLSLSGANVLTF	TGTGCCAGCAGCTTAAGTCTCTCTGGGGCCAACGTCCTGACTTTC
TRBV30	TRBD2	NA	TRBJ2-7	CAWSRASGGSYEQYF	TGTGCCTGGAGTAGGGCTAGCGGGGGGTCCTACGAGCAGTACTTC
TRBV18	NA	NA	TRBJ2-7	CASSPPAISYEQYF	TGTGCCAGCTCACCACCAGCTATCTCCTACGAGCAGTACTTC
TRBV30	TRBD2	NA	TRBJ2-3	CAWGREGLDTQYF	TGTGCCTGGGGGCGGGAGGGCCTGGATACGCAGTATTTT
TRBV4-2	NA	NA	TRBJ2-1	CASSQDTMFGYNEQFF	TGTGCCAGCAGCCAAGATACCATGTTTGGCTACAATGAGCAGTTCTTC
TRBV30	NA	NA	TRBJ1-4	CAWRVQGRGEKLFF	TGTGCCTGGAGGGTCCAGGGGCGGGGTGAAAAACTGTTTTTT
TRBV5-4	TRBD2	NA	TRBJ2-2	CASGRAGGTGELFF	TGTGCCAGCGGACGAGCGGGGGGAACCGGGGAGCTGTTTTTT
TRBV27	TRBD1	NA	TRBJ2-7	CASSLGQGINEQYF	TGTGCCAGCAGTCTGGGACAGGGGATAAACGAGCAGTACTTC
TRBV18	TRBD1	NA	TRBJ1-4	CASSSNRGTGPTNEKLFF	TGTGCCAGCTCTTCCAACAGGGGAACGGGGCCAACTAATGAAAAACTGTTTTTT
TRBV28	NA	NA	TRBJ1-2	CATPTDRTRDGYTF	TGTGCCACCCCCACCGACAGGACGAGAGATGGCTACACCTTC
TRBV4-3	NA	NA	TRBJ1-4	CASSQESRGGEKLFF	TGCGCCAGCAGCCAAGAATCAAGGGGTGGTGAAAAACTGTTTTTT
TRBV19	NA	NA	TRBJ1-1	CASSEAWGWGTEAFF	TGTGCCAGTAGTGAGGCGTGGGGGTGGGGCACTGAAGCTTTCTTT
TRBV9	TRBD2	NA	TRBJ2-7	CASSAGLAGTYEQYF	TGTGCCAGCAGCGCCGGACTAGCGGGAACGTACGAGCAGTACTTC
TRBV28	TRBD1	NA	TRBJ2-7	CASSRGGSYEQYF	TGTGCCAGCAGTCGAGGGGGCAGCTACGAGCAGTACTTC
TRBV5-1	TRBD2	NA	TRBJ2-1	CASSLGRTSGNYNEQFF	TGCGCCAGCAGCTTGGGTAGGACTAGCGGGAACTACAATGAGCAGTTCTTC
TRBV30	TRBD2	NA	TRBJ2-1	CAWTGYRGSMNEQFF	TGTGCCTGGACCGGGTATCGCGGGAGTATGAATGAGCAGTTCTTC
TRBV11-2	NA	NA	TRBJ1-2	CASSLDPPQVSSNYGYTF	TGTGCCAGCAGCTTAGACCCTCCTCAGGTCAGTTCCAACTATGGCTACACCTTC
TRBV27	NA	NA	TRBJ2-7	CASSSVLVTYEQYF	TGTGCCAGCAGCTCTGTTCTAGTCACCTACGAGCAGTACTTC
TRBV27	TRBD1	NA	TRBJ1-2	CATSRGRGVYGYTF	TGTGCCACCTCCCGGGGCAGGGGGGTCTATGGCTACACCTTC
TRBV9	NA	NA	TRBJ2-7	CASSRGGKRSYEQYF	TGTGCCAGCAGCAGAGGGGGGAAGCGCTCCTACGAGCAGTACTTC
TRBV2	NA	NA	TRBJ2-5	CASSGDGYGIRVETQYF	TGTGCCAGCAGTGGGGATGGTTACGGGATTAGAGTAGAGACCCAGTACTTC